The present entry profiles one TCR beta chain with its context. Its antigen is not identified. These data originate in a study of T cells in tumors after PD-1 blockade. The overall study: Prior checkpoint blockade, systemic immunosuppressant use, or anti-cancer therapy within 4 weeks excluded patients. Treatment was either pembrolizumab 200 mg every 3 weeks or cemiplimab 350 mg every 2 weeks. Blood samples averaged around 120,000 templates (range 24,679-257,772) and 35,000 or so unique clonotypes. Study-level results: Around two fifths of tumor TCR clonotypes were also found in blood.

Generated by immunoSEQ multiplex PCR, the TCRdb table keeps only in-frame clones and is missing some. The sample records tens of thousands of clones, 79% being singletons. Germline CDR1 is SEHNR and CDR2 is FQNEAQ (reference sequence). J lost 5 bases, V lost 1 base, and 12 bases had no gene match. The CDR3 totals 17 residues. The sequence derives from a human donor with basal cell carcinoma. This rearrangement joins TRBV7-9 to TRBJ2-5; 8 bases match TRBD1. Sequenced here: PBMCs, sampled before anti-PD-1 treatment. CDR3 sequence: CASSLGQGAALWETQYF. The CDR3 DNA follows: TGTGCCAGCAGCTTAGGCCAGGGGGCGGCCCTCTGGGAGACCCAGTACTTC. Based on the CDR3 plus reference TRBV7-9 and TRBJ2-5, the full variable domain is DTGVSQNPRHKITKRGQNVTFRCDPISEHNRLYWYRQTLGQGPEFLTYFQNEAQLEKSRLLSDRFSAERPKGSFSTLEIQRTEQGDSAMYLCASSLGQGAALWETQYFGPGTRLLVL.